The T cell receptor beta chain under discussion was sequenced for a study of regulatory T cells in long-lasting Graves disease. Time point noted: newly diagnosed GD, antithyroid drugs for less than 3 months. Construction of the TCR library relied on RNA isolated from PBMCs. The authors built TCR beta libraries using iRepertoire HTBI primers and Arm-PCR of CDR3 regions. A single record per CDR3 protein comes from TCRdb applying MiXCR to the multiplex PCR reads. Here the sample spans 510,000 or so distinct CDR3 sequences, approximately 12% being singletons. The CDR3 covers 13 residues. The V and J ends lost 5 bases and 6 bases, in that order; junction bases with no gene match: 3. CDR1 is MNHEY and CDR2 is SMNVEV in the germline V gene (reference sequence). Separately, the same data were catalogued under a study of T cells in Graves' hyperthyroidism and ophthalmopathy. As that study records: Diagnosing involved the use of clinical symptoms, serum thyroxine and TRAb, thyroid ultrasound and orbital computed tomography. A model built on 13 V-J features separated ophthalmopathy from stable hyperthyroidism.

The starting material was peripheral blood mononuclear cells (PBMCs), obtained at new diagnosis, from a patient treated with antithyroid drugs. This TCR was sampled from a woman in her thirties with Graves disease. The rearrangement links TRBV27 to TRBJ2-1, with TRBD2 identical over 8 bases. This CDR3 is CASSITSGNEQFF. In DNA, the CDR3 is TGTGCCAGCAGTATTACTAGCGGCAATGAGCAGTTCTTC.